This T cell receptor (beta chain) was sequenced in a study of blood T cell repertoires in COVID-19 (dated by TCRdb to about 2020). With respect to the entire study: Samples from collaborators originated in the United States, Italy and Spain and spanned both the acute and convalescent phases of COVID-19. Deeply sampled blood TCRbeta repertoires from subjects exposed to, actively infected with, or recovered from COVID-19 were included in the dataset. The material from the prospective study consisted of cDNA or gDNA derived from T cells, B-cell-depleted T cells, or PBMCs. The repertoires were released in a freely available public database intended as a resource for research on the immune response to SARS-CoV-2. Sample metadata almost always included a de-identified subject ID, COVID-19 status, age in years and sex. Samples came from the ongoing ImmuneRACE study (first 160 participants) plus 1,254 subjects from 6 global collaborators. Where available, HLA class I and class II types were obtained from metadata supplied by the sample provider rather than from assay-based typing.

General findings and caveats noted by the study authors: Clinical and demographic metadata were provided uncurated, with the amount varying by source and participant.

The CDR3 starts with the cysteine, ends with the phenylalanine, and has 14 residues. Of the read, only the CDR3 DNA is kept; its 42 bases are in frame from base 1. At the junction V is shortened by 3 bases and J by 0 bases; bases outside the gene matches: 1. From the germline V gene, CDR1 is SNHLY and CDR2 is FYNNEI. Each collaborating institution followed its own protocols to collect whole blood in K2EDTA tubes. For TCRbeta analysis, collaborators shipped samples in one of three forms: frozen whole blood, isolated PBMCs, or DNA extracted from either of those sample types. TCRbeta CDR3 regions were amplified from genomic DNA using the immunoSEQ Assay, a bias-controlled multiplex PCR. On the study's bioinformatics: The number of nucleated cells in each sample was estimated from the amplification of reference gene primers within the assay. To quantify the absolute abundance of each unique TCRbeta CDR3 rearrangement, sequence reads were collapsed and filtered. For each sample, productive Simpson clonality was calculated as the square root of Simpson's diversity index over productive rearrangements. In its TCRdb copy, this immuneACCESS table keeps in-frame sequences only and misses some clones. Where compared with another copy, unresolved V genes explain less than half of these, and the others have no known cause. The V and J calls and the clone size are those of that table, but D and trimming were determined from the DNA. This sample comprises about 91,000 clones, around three quarters of them detected only once. The ten most abundant clones make up about 6.4% of the sample.

For this clone: There is no known antigen for this receptor. No quality values exist for individual bases; no much larger clone is one base distant.

This TCR came from a man aged 70-80 years with acute or convalescent COVID-19. Rearrangement joined TRBV2 to TRBJ2-7; TRBD1 lines up with 8 middle nucleotides. The specimen sequenced was peripheral blood. The CDR3 in this case is CASSDRGLSYEQYF. At the DNA level, the sequence is TGTGCCAGCAGTGACAGGGGGCTCTCCTACGAGCAGTACTTC.